This T cell receptor beta chain emerged from a study of early T cells in non-severe SARS-CoV-2 infection (dated by TCRdb to the early 2020s). Some background on the complete study: Bulk RNA from unsorted whole blood was used for TCR sequencing, so alpha and beta chains could not be paired.

The library was obtained by 5' RACE. Sequenced using a NextSeq 500. To correct for sequencing error and PCR bias, the TCR library protocol tagged individual cDNA molecules with unique molecular identifiers. Both TCR alpha and beta chains were sequenced, and tight co-correlation was observed between alpha and beta sequence abundances in each sample. As for the authors' bioinformatics: V gene, J gene and CDR3 annotation of TCR sequences was performed with Decombinator V4. Expanded TCRs were defined as changing significantly between any two time points under a Poisson model with p below 0.0001. TCR abundances were normalised to the total number of TCRs sequenced per sample and expressed as counts per million. TRAV1-2 paired with TRAJ12, TRAJ20 or TRAJ33 defined MAIT TCRs, while TRAV10 paired with TRAJ18 defined iNKT TCRs. VDJdb, accessed on 1 November 2021, was searched for TCRs annotated for CMV, EBV and SARS-CoV-2, and TCRs annotated for more than one antigen were excluded. TCRdb cleaned the public reads at Q25 with fastp, built clones with MiXCR and kept in-frame beta chains. Each record represents a unique CDR3 protein, reported with the most common genes and DNA among its rows. These V and J calls originate from TCRdb's pipeline instead of the authors' own analysis. Across this sample there are approximately 69,000 distinct CDR3 sequences, with 9.5% seen only once. About 5.6% of the sample lies in the top ten.

The investigation overall reported the following: VDJdb matching was skewed toward anti-spike CD8 responses and likely underestimated virus-specific expansions, missing private and CD4 specificities.

The CDR3 spans 12 residues, from the cysteine through the phenylalanine. Here the CDR3 DNA is all that survives: 36 bases in frame from base 1. Trimming costs V 5 bases and J 4 bases, and their ends lie 9 bases apart. The germline V gene yields MDHEN for CDR1 and SYDVKM for CDR2. This clonotype was seen only a few times. Which antigen it targets is not known. Base-call qualities are not available, and no considerably larger clone is one nucleotide away. This was a case-control study nested in a cohort of healthcare workers in London, UK, who had nasopharyngeal swab PCR tests and blood samples taken every week. Between 23 and 31 March 2020, the week of the UK lockdown, healthcare workers were enrolled and then followed up weekly for as long as 16 weeks.

The sequencing input was whole blood. This receptor was identified in an adult who was a healthcare worker with PCR-confirmed SARS-CoV-2 infection or an uninfected control (not recorded which). The chain is made from TRBV28 and TRBJ2-7; the D element might be TRBD1 or TRBD2, as each aligns at 6 bases. The CDR3 sequence is CASSGGPYEQYF. The sequenced DNA is TGTGCCAGCAGTGGGGGGCCTTACGAGCAGTACTTC.